The T cell receptor beta chain under discussion was sequenced for a study of shared clonotypes between healthy human individuals (TCRdb year 2020). Regarding the study in general: Two women and a few men aged 18 to 49 years were included in the cohort. For each donor, three plates each were used for CD4 naive and CD4 memory, two plates were used for CD8 naive, and one plate was used for CD8 memory. Blood TCR repertoires of about 5 healthy adults were deeply sequenced to estimate repertoire size and the extent of clonotype sharing between individuals. To increase sequencing depth and limit assay-specific biases, different laboratories used diverse techniques to prepare libraries and sequence TCR repertoires. Between about 0.85 and 8.9 billion PBMCs per donor were obtained by leukapheresis. General study outcomes and caveats: Based on pairwise subsampling, the degree of clonotype sharing among donors was expected to be affected by sequencing depth. Naive subsets generally had larger estimated clonotype richness than memory subsets did. Higher generation probabilities were observed for clonotypes shared by all four sorted-subset donors than for non-shared clonotypes. The small number of donors limited the genetic and exposure-history diversity represented. Incomplete sequencing was indicated by rarefaction of sorted-subset datasets, despite the large sequencing depth. Only blood was sampled, and tissue TCR repertoires likely differ from those in blood. Sharing across several donors was observed for roughly 5% of naive CD4, under 4% of naive CD8, 2.3% of memory CD4, and roughly 0.4% of memory CD8 clonotypes.

For the CD8 naive samples, CD45RO-negative cells were positively selected for CCR7, yielding a CD45RA+CCR7+ population from which TemRA cells were excluded. The donors were healthy, HIV-negative adults who had no recently reported acute infections or vaccinations. All donors were Caucasian adults living in Nashville, Tennessee, USA. Blood was collected by leukapheresis, and PBMCs were isolated by Ficoll-Histopaque density gradient centrifugation and then cryopreserved in liquid nitrogen vapor phase. Purity and quantity of every magnetically sorted T cell population were checked by analytical flow cytometry. From each sorted fraction, genomic DNA was isolated and quantified by UV absorbance on a Nanodrop 2000c. Using the deep immunoSEQ assay, multiplex PCR amplified TCR CDR3 regions from genomic DNA. For each cell subset, the extracted genomic DNA was distributed evenly across all wells of several immunoSEQ 96-well plates, and each plate served as one replicate. Each replicate PCR for sorted subsets received about 200 ng genomic DNA, equal to roughly 33,000 T cell genomes. Purified libraries were measured with a Qubit 3.0 fluorometer, size-checked on a Bioanalyzer 2100, and measured again with the KAPA Library Quantification kit. Each immunoSEQ 96-well plate was sequenced on its own single-read 150-cycle Illumina NextSeq 550 flow cell. On the authors' methods: Because only junctional sequences without quality scores were contained in the immunoSEQ output, filtering matching that applied to full-length reads could not be performed. To assign V/J genes and CDR3, sequences were annotated against IMGT germline references using PyIR, a Python wrapper for IgBLAST v1.9. Reads with weak V/J assignments (E-value above 1e-6), missing CDR3, stop codons, out-of-frame junctions, or ambiguous translated residues were removed. V3J clonotypes were defined as sequences sharing the same inferred V gene, J gene, and CDR3 amino acid sequence. Percentage overlap between repertoires was computed as shared unique clonotypes divided by the size of the smaller repertoire. RTK rarefaction, the Chao1 estimator, and Recon v2.1 estimates of unobserved clonotypes were used to assess repertoire richness. Generation probabilities for all TCRbeta clonotypes obtained by the gDNA method from a few donors were computed using OLGA. TCRdb mirrors the immuneACCESS table, restricted to in-frame sequences. Some clones are absent from its copies; in checked studies, under half trace to an unresolved V gene, and the reason for the others is unknown. That table is the source of V, J and clone size, and D and trimming were worked out from the DNA. Recorded for this sample are around 1,900,000 clones; roughly 93% of them occurred a single time. Around 1.8% of the sample goes to the ten largest clones.

In the germline V gene (reference sequence), CDR1 corresponds to LNHNV and CDR2 to YYDKDF. Reading from cysteine to phenylalanine, the CDR3 counts 12 amino acids. The entry retains the CDR3 DNA only, 36 bases that are in frame from base 1. V is shortened by 3 bases, J by 3 bases, and the region joining them spans 5 bases. With respect to this clone: Its recognized antigen is unknown. The record has no base qualities; no much larger clone is one base away.

Sequencing used naive CD8+ T cells from PBMCs. The sample's cell subset or site, from its label and the paper: CD45RA+CCR7+. This receptor was obtained from a man aged 18 to 30 in good health. Some clones in this sample may be carry-over from other donors' samples. The sequence joins TRBV15 to TRBJ2-5; the D gene is possibly TRBD1, with 5 bases matching. The CDR3 reads CATSRTEETQYF. The base sequence is TGTGCCACCAGCAGGACAGAAGAGACCCAGTACTTC.